The sequence of this T cell receptor (beta chain) was determined in a study of blood T cell repertoires in COVID-19. Study-level background: Researchers got acute and convalescent COVID-19 samples from the United States, Italy and Spain. From T cells, B-cell-depleted T cells, or PBMCs came the material, which was cDNA or gDNA.

As handled by the study authors: Reference gene primer amplification yielded estimated nucleated cell counts. Sequenced by immunoSEQ multiplex PCR; TCRdb stores in-frame clones only, minus some. Clonal size and the V and J genes are those of that table, whereas D and trimming came from the DNA. Here the sample spans about 390,000 clones, more than 75% being singletons. V was shortened by 5 bases and J by 0 bases, with 7 bases between the two germline ends. CDR3 length: 12 residues. The V gene's germline CDR1 is SQVTM and CDR2 ANQGSEA. Followed over time, Seattle patients had been enrolled while infection was active.

The chain joins TRBV29-1 to TRBJ1-1; possible D gene TRBD1, 6 bases. This TCR was recovered from a woman aged 60-70 years with COVID-19, enrolled during active disease. Material: peripheral blood. In DNA form, the CDR3 reads TGCAGCGTTCGACAGGTGAACACTGAAGCTTTCTTT. This sequence encodes CSVRQVNTEAFF.